The rows below give T cell receptor beta chains drawn from one sample of a study of preoperative IRX-2 immunotherapy in early breast cancer. Profiled with immunoSEQ multiplex PCR; TCRdb holds only in-frame clones, not every one. Altogether 30,000 or so clones are present, nearly 90% being singletons, with the ten largest covering approximately 9.9%. This specimen was taken from a patient treated with IRX-2 immunotherapy. The receptor source for this set is a human donor with breast cancer. Each CDR3 is given with its conserved first and last residue. D genes are given only for firm matches. The size of a clone is reported for some rows only, either as once, few or many, or as a class for expanded clones.

v_gene: TRBV10-1
j_gene: TRBJ2-7
d_gene: -
abundance: -
CDR3nt: TGCGCCAGCAGTGCTGCGGCGTCCTACGAGCAGTACTTC
CDR3aa: CASSAAASYEQYF

v_gene: TRBV7-7
j_gene: TRBJ2-7
d_gene: TRBD1
abundance: -
CDR3nt: TGTGCCAGCACCGCCTGGCAGGGGGCGAGGGAGCAGTACTTC
CDR3aa: CASTAWQGAREQYF

v_gene: TRBV28
j_gene: TRBJ1-5
d_gene: TRBD1
abundance: -
CDR3nt: TGTGCCAGCCTGGGACAGTTCAATCAGCCCCAGCATTTT
CDR3aa: CASLGQFNQPQHF

v_gene: TRBV6-4
j_gene: TRBJ1-2
d_gene: TRBD1
abundance: -
CDR3nt: TGTGCCAGCACTCCGGGACAGGGGGACTATGGCTACACCTTC
CDR3aa: CASTPGQGDYGYTF

v_gene: TRBV4-1
j_gene: TRBJ2-7
d_gene: -
abundance: -
CDR3nt: TGCGCCAGCAGCCAAGTAACTACCTACGAGCAGTACTTC
CDR3aa: CASSQVTTYEQYF

v_gene: TRBV5-8
j_gene: TRBJ2-4
d_gene: -
abundance: -
CDR3nt: TGTGCCAGCAGCGTCGGGGACACCGCCAAAAACATTCAGTACTTC
CDR3aa: CASSVGDTAKNIQYF

v_gene: TRBV19
j_gene: TRBJ2-5
d_gene: -
abundance: -
CDR3nt: TGTGCCAGTAGCCCCTGGACGGGCCAAGAGACCCAGTACTTC
CDR3aa: CASSPWTGQETQYF

v_gene: TRBV5-4
j_gene: TRBJ2-7
d_gene: TRBD2
abundance: once
CDR3nt: TGTGCCAGCAGCTTGGGAGGGACTAGCGGGTTGAACTCCTACGAGCAGTACTTC
CDR3aa: CASSLGGTSGLNSYEQYF

v_gene: TRBV29-1
j_gene: TRBJ2-1
d_gene: -
abundance: -
CDR3nt: TGCAGCGTGGGGGCCCTGCCTTCGGAGCAGTTCTTC
CDR3aa: CSVGALPSEQFF

v_gene: TRBV4-3
j_gene: TRBJ2-2
d_gene: -
abundance: -
CDR3nt: TGCGCCAGCAGCCAAGATCTAACTGAGGGGTGGGGCACCGGGGAGCTGTTTTTT
CDR3aa: CASSQDLTEGWGTGELFF

v_gene: TRBV5-5
j_gene: TRBJ1-6
d_gene: -
abundance: -
CDR3nt: TGTGCCAGCAGCTTGGCGGGGCTTAATTCACCCCTCCACTTT
CDR3aa: CASSLAGLNSPLHF

v_gene: TRBV7-9
j_gene: TRBJ1-1
d_gene: -
abundance: -
CDR3nt: TGTGCCAGCAGCTTAAATATCAGGGGTGTCACTGAAGCTTTCTTT
CDR3aa: CASSLNIRGVTEAFF

v_gene: TRBV29-1
j_gene: TRBJ1-1
d_gene: -
abundance: -
CDR3nt: TGCAGCGTTGAGAACTGGGAAGCTTTCTTT
CDR3aa: CSVENWEAFF

v_gene: TRBV27
j_gene: TRBJ2-5
d_gene: TRBD2
abundance: -
CDR3nt: TGTGCCAGCAGTTTAAGTATGGGGACTAGCGGGGGAGGAGAGACCCAGTACTTC
CDR3aa: CASSLSMGTSGGGETQYF

v_gene: TRBV7-2
j_gene: TRBJ2-1
d_gene: -
abundance: -
CDR3nt: TGTGCCAGCAGCTGGGTGGGCCCCGGATTCGAGCAGTTCTTC
CDR3aa: CASSWVGPGFEQFF

v_gene: TRBV6-5
j_gene: TRBJ1-2
d_gene: -
abundance: -
CDR3nt: TGTGCCAGCAGTTACTCGAGACAGAATAACTATGGCTACACCTTC
CDR3aa: CASSYSRQNNYGYTF

v_gene: TRBV9
j_gene: TRBJ2-5
d_gene: -
abundance: -
CDR3nt: TGTGCCAGCAGCGTAGGTAGCGGCTGGGAGACCCAGTACTTC
CDR3aa: CASSVGSGWETQYF

v_gene: TRBV9
j_gene: TRBJ2-1
d_gene: TRBD2
abundance: -
CDR3nt: TGTGCCAGCAGCGTATTGCCGGGAGGCGGGGACAATGAGCAGTTCTTC
CDR3aa: CASSVLPGGGDNEQFF

v_gene: TRBV7-2
j_gene: TRBJ1-4
d_gene: -
abundance: -
CDR3nt: TGTGCCAGCAGCTCACTAGGGACAAGAACAAAACTGTTTTTT
CDR3aa: CASSSLGTRTKLFF

v_gene: TRBV18
j_gene: TRBJ1-5
d_gene: -
abundance: -
CDR3nt: TGTGCCAGCTCACCAGTGGACAATCAGCCCCAGCATTTT
CDR3aa: CASSPVDNQPQHF

v_gene: TRBV10-3
j_gene: TRBJ2-7
d_gene: TRBD1
abundance: -
CDR3nt: TGTGCCATCAGTAAGACAGGGGGCTACGAGCAGTACTTC
CDR3aa: CAISKTGGYEQYF

v_gene: TRBV29-1
j_gene: TRBJ2-7
d_gene: -
abundance: -
CDR3nt: TGCAGCGTCCAGGGAACGGGCTACGAGCAGTACTTC
CDR3aa: CSVQGTGYEQYF

v_gene: TRBV4-1
j_gene: TRBJ1-5
d_gene: -
abundance: -
CDR3nt: TGCGCCAGCAGCCAGGTTGATAGCAATCAGCCCCAGCATTTT
CDR3aa: CASSQVDSNQPQHF

v_gene: TRBV14
j_gene: TRBJ2-5
d_gene: -
abundance: -
CDR3nt: TGTGCCAGCAGCCAAGATCGGAGTAGCGCTTGGACAGAGACCCAGTACTTC
CDR3aa: CASSQDRSSAWTETQYF

v_gene: TRBV4-1
j_gene: TRBJ2-7
d_gene: -
abundance: -
CDR3nt: TGCGCCAGCAGCCAAGAACCGACAGGCCAAGAGCAGTACTTC
CDR3aa: CASSQEPTGQEQYF

v_gene: TRBV11-2
j_gene: TRBJ2-4
d_gene: TRBD2
abundance: -
CDR3nt: TGTGCCAGCAGCGGAACTAGCGGGACGAACATTCAGTACTTC
CDR3aa: CASSGTSGTNIQYF

v_gene: TRBV7-8
j_gene: TRBJ2-3
d_gene: TRBD2
abundance: -
CDR3nt: TGTGCCAGCAGCGCCTGGACTAGCGGGAGGGCTCCGGGTACGCAGTATTTT
CDR3aa: CASSAWTSGRAPGTQYF

v_gene: TRBV2
j_gene: TRBJ2-3
d_gene: -
abundance: -
CDR3nt: TGTGCCAGCCGGGCCAGGGAGTCCACAGATACGCAGTATTTT
CDR3aa: CASRARESTDTQYF

v_gene: TRBV7-8
j_gene: TRBJ2-7
d_gene: TRBD2
abundance: -
CDR3nt: TGTGCCAGCAGCTGGACGGGGGGAGCAGGGGAGCAGTACTTC
CDR3aa: CASSWTGGAGEQYF

v_gene: TRBV10-3
j_gene: TRBJ2-5
d_gene: -
abundance: -
CDR3nt: TGTGCCATCAGTGATACATTCGCTAGGGGGATAGGAGAGACCCAGTACTTC
CDR3aa: CAISDTFARGIGETQYF

v_gene: TRBV28
j_gene: TRBJ1-1
d_gene: -
abundance: -
CDR3nt: TGTGCCAGCAGTTTATCTTGGGGTACTGAAGCTTTCTTT
CDR3aa: CASSLSWGTEAFF

v_gene: TRBV11-3
j_gene: TRBJ2-7
d_gene: TRBD1
abundance: -
CDR3nt: TGTGCCAGCAGCCCCGGACAGGGGGGGTCCTACGAGCAGTACTTC
CDR3aa: CASSPGQGGSYEQYF

v_gene: TRBV6-5
j_gene: TRBJ2-5
d_gene: -
abundance: -
CDR3nt: TGTGCCAGCAGTTACAGTGGGGGCCAAGAGACCCAGTACTTC
CDR3aa: CASSYSGGQETQYF

v_gene: TRBV6-5
j_gene: TRBJ2-7
d_gene: -
abundance: -
CDR3nt: TGTGCCAGCAGTTACAACCGGGCCCCATCCTACGAGCAGTACTTC
CDR3aa: CASSYNRAPSYEQYF

v_gene: TRBV2
j_gene: TRBJ2-5
d_gene: -
abundance: few
CDR3nt: TGTGCCGGCTCCCGTGAGACCCAGTACTTC
CDR3aa: CAGSRETQYF

v_gene: TRBV6-1
j_gene: TRBJ2-5
d_gene: -
abundance: -
CDR3nt: TGTGCCAGCAGTGACGGGTGGAGGGGTAAAGAGACCCAGTACTTC
CDR3aa: CASSDGWRGKETQYF

v_gene: TRBV5-4
j_gene: TRBJ2-3
d_gene: TRBD2
abundance: -
CDR3nt: TGTGCCAGCAGCCAAACCGGGGGGGCCGGCACAGATACGCAGTATTTT
CDR3aa: CASSQTGGAGTDTQYF

v_gene: TRBV15
j_gene: TRBJ2-7
d_gene: -
abundance: -
CDR3nt: TGTGCCACCAGCAGAGACAGGGGGAGGTACGAGCAGTACTTC
CDR3aa: CATSRDRGRYEQYF

v_gene: TRBV28
j_gene: TRBJ1-2
d_gene: TRBD1
abundance: -
CDR3nt: TGTGCCAGCAGTTTCCCGACAGGGGCTGAAGGCTACACCTTC
CDR3aa: CASSFPTGAEGYTF

v_gene: TRBV18
j_gene: TRBJ2-7
d_gene: -
abundance: -
CDR3nt: TGTGCCAGCTCACTGAAACATGTAAGCGAGCAGTACTTC
CDR3aa: CASSLKHVSEQYF

v_gene: TRBV5-1
j_gene: TRBJ2-3
d_gene: TRBD1
abundance: -
CDR3nt: TGCGCCAGCAGCTTGGCAGGACAGGGACACACAGATACGCAGTATTTT
CDR3aa: CASSLAGQGHTDTQYF

v_gene: TRBV29-1
j_gene: TRBJ2-7
d_gene: TRBD1
abundance: once
CDR3nt: TGCAGCGTCCTCCGGGACAGGGCCTACGAGCAGTACTTC
CDR3aa: CSVLRDRAYEQYF

v_gene: TRBV7-8
j_gene: TRBJ2-7
d_gene: -
abundance: -
CDR3nt: TGTGCCAGCAGCTTACGGGAAACCTACGAGCAGTACTTC
CDR3aa: CASSLRETYEQYF

v_gene: TRBV5-8
j_gene: TRBJ2-3
d_gene: TRBD2
abundance: -
CDR3nt: TGTGCCAGCAGCTTGGGTAGCGGGGGCACAGATACGCAGTATTTT
CDR3aa: CASSLGSGGTDTQYF

v_gene: TRBV9
j_gene: TRBJ2-5
d_gene: TRBD1
abundance: -
CDR3nt: TGTGCCAGCAGCGTAGGGGGACAGGCGAACGCCCAAGAGACCCAGTACTTC
CDR3aa: CASSVGGQANAQETQYF

v_gene: TRBV29-1
j_gene: TRBJ1-1
d_gene: -
abundance: -
CDR3nt: TGCAGCGTGGGGCTCAGCACTGAAGCTTTCTTT
CDR3aa: CSVGLSTEAFF

v_gene: TRBV28
j_gene: TRBJ1-4
d_gene: -
abundance: -
CDR3nt: TGTGCCAGCAGCCCATACAGGGCAGGGACTAATGAAAAACTGTTTTTT
CDR3aa: CASSPYRAGTNEKLFF

v_gene: TRBV6-4
j_gene: TRBJ1-2
d_gene: -
abundance: few
CDR3nt: TGTGCCAGCAGTGACTCTGGTACTGGCTACACCTTC
CDR3aa: CASSDSGTGYTF

v_gene: TRBV27
j_gene: TRBJ1-2
d_gene: TRBD1
abundance: -
CDR3nt: TGTGCCAGCAGGCCGGACAGGGGCCATGGCTACACCTTC
CDR3aa: CASRPDRGHGYTF

v_gene: TRBV4-1
j_gene: TRBJ1-2
d_gene: -
abundance: -
CDR3nt: TGCGCCAGCAGCCAGAACAGCCAGTCCTATGGCTACACCTTC
CDR3aa: CASSQNSQSYGYTF

v_gene: TRBV28
j_gene: TRBJ1-2
d_gene: -
abundance: -
CDR3nt: TGTGCCAGCAGTTTGGGGCAGGTTTGGGTTGGCTACACCTTC
CDR3aa: CASSLGQVWVGYTF

v_gene: TRBV11-2
j_gene: TRBJ2-3
d_gene: TRBD2
abundance: -
CDR3nt: TGTGCCAGCAGCCCCTCGGGGGGGCAATCTAGCACAGATACGCAGTATTTT
CDR3aa: CASSPSGGQSSTDTQYF

v_gene: TRBV19
j_gene: TRBJ1-1
d_gene: -
abundance: -
CDR3nt: TGTGCCAGTAAGGGGCAAGGCACTGAAGCTTTCTTT
CDR3aa: CASKGQGTEAFF

v_gene: TRBV5-4
j_gene: TRBJ2-5
d_gene: -
abundance: -
CDR3nt: TGTGCCAGCAGCTTGAGCGGTTACCAAGAGACCCAGTACTTC
CDR3aa: CASSLSGYQETQYF

v_gene: TRBV30
j_gene: TRBJ1-2
d_gene: -
abundance: -
CDR3nt: TGTGCCTGGACTCCAGGGACTACCTATGGCTACACCTTC
CDR3aa: CAWTPGTTYGYTF

v_gene: TRBV7-2
j_gene: TRBJ2-3
d_gene: -
abundance: -
CDR3nt: TGTGCCAGCAGCTTAGCAATCTCCGCAGATACGCAGTATTTT
CDR3aa: CASSLAISADTQYF

v_gene: TRBV30
j_gene: TRBJ1-1
d_gene: -
abundance: -
CDR3nt: TGTGACCGTTCAACAGGTACGAACACTGAAGCTTTCTTT
CDR3aa: CDRSTGTNTEAFF